These 12 T cell receptor beta chains came from one sample sequenced in a study of T cell responses to AZD1222 COVID-19 vaccine. The data were produced by immunoSEQ multiplex PCR, yet TCRdb's version contains in-frame clones alone and is incomplete. The repertoire holds approximately 130,000 clones, roughly 87% seen once, with about 9.9% in the top ten. This sample comprised peripheral blood, obtained 28 days after the second AZD1222 dose. The receptors stem from an adult who received the AZD1222 COVID-19 vaccine.

This chain links TRBV4-1 with TRBJ1-2; 10 nucleotides line up with TRBD1. Trimming took 0 bases from V and 3 from J; bases not matched to a gene: 1. Germline CDR1 reads MGHRA; CDR2 reads YSYEKL. This CDR3 is 15 amino acids long. The CDR3 protein is CASSQDGTGDYGYTF. The CDR3 DNA is TGCGCCAGCAGCCAAGATGGGACAGGGGACTATGGCTACACCTTC.

The chain uses TRBV18 and TRBJ1-4; tentatively, D is TRBD1 (5 bases). Germline CDR1 KGHSH, CDR2 LQKENI. The CDR3 runs to 14 residues. V was pared by 6 bases and J by 6 bases, with 14 bases between. The CDR3 is CASSSRGGDEKLFF. The CDR3 nucleotides are TGTGCCAGCTCTTCAAGGGGAGGCGATGAAAAACTGTTTTTT.

V usage is TRBV18 and J usage is TRBJ1-5; tentative D call: TRBD1 (6 bases). Per the germline V gene, CDR1 is KGHSH and CDR2 is LQKENI. The CDR3 has 14 residues. Trimming took off 3 bases at V and 4 bases at J, with 10 bases between the two ends. CDR3 DNA sequence: TGTGCCAGCTCACCCTACAGGGAAAATCAGCCCCAGCATTTT. It yields the protein CASSPYRENQPQHF.

This clone has just one count. V and J are TRBV6-5 and TRBJ1-1; D is unresolved. V lost 10 bases and J 4 bases, leaving 10 bases between the germline ends. The germline V gene has CDR1 MNHEY and CDR2 SVGAGI. This CDR3 comprises 11 residues. CDR3 nucleotide sequence: TGTGCCACCGTAGTTGGCACTGAAGCTTTCTTT. Residues: CATVVGTEAFF.

V is TRBV4-2 and J is TRBJ1-2; 10 bases are shared with TRBD1. The CDR3 totals 14 residues. The germline V gene has CDR1 LGHNA and CDR2 YNFKEQ. Unmatched junction bases numbered 5, after V lost 3 bases and J lost 7 bases. This CDR3 is CASSHGQGGSGYTF. The CDR3 bases are TGTGCCAGCAGCCATGGACAGGGGGGTTCTGGCTACACCTTC.

This chain links TRBV29-1 with TRBJ1-1, with D perhaps matching TRBD1 (6 bases). Germline V gene sequence: CDR1 SQVTM, CDR2 ANQGSEA. The CDR3 runs to 12 residues. V shed 8 bases and J shed 4 bases, with 14 bases lying between them. CDR3 DNA sequence: TGCAGCACAGCAGGGGTGGGCACTGAAGCTTTCTTT. Protein product: CSTAGVGTEAFF.

This clone was seen more than once but under ten times. V gene TRBV3-1 (or the pseudogene TRBV3-2) combines with J gene TRBJ1-3; possibly TRBD1 for D (5 bases). The CDR3 has 16 amino acids. Germline CDR1 is LGHDT and CDR2 is YNNKEL (reference sequence). Trimming removed 5 bases at V and 2 bases at J, with 16 bases between. This CDR3 reads CASSMLGVSPGNTIYF. Here the CDR3 DNA reads TGTGCCAGCAGCATGCTAGGGGTTTCCCCTGGAAACACCATATATTTT.

The rearrangement links TRBV10-3 to TRBJ1-2, with 10 bases identical to TRBD1. The CDR3 is 13 amino acids. The germline V gene has CDR1 ENHRY and CDR2 SYGVKD. V lost 7 bases, J lost 8 bases, and 7 bases stayed unmatched. CDR3 amino acids: CAITLGQGEGYTF. The CDR3 nucleotides are TGTGCCATCACCCTTGGACAGGGGGAGGGCTACACCTTC.

The chain employs TRBV19 and TRBJ1-3, with D unresolved. CDR3 length equals 15 residues. Deletions cut 10 bases from V and 2 bases from J, with 18 bases between. Per germline, CDR1 LNHDA and CDR2 SQIVND (reference sequence). In DNA, the CDR3 is TGTGCCACTACGACCTGGGCGCAGCCTGGAAACACCATATATTTT. Protein product: CATTTWAQPGNTIYF.

V and J are TRBV11-2 and TRBJ2-7, with TRBD2 matching over 9 bases. The CDR3 consists of 14 residues. In germline, CDR1 is SGHAT, CDR2 FQNNGV. V lost 5 bases to trimming and J lost 7 bases; unmatched junction nucleotides: 9. The CDR3 DNA is TGTGCCAGCAGCAGAATAGCGGGAGTGGGTGAGCAGTACTTC. Translating gives CASSRIAGVGEQYF.

This clone was observed a few times. V and J are TRBV9 and TRBJ1-1, with D perhaps matching TRBD1 (6 bases). CDR1 is SGDLS, CDR2 YYNGEE, per germline. With 2 bases removed from V and 0 bases from J, the gap between germline ends came to 8 bases. This CDR3 region has 14 residues. The CDR3 nucleotides read TGTGCCAGCAGCGTGGGACATTTGAACACTGAAGCTTTCTTT. Its protein is CASSVGHLNTEAFF. The full variable domain, in which reference TRBV9 and TRBJ1-1 provide the parts outside the CDR3, is DSGVTQTPKHLITATGQRVTLRCSPRSGDLSVYWYQQSLDQGLQFLIQYYNGEERAKGNILERFSAQQFPDLHSELNLSSLELGDSALYFCASSVGHLNTEAFFGQGTRLTVV.

The chain recombines TRBV3-1 (or the pseudogene TRBV3-2) with TRBJ2-1; D assignment may be TRBD1 or TRBD2 (5 bases each). V was shortened by 4 bases and J by 2 bases, with 9 bases between the two germline ends. Germline CDR1 reads LGHDT; CDR2 reads YNNKEL (reference sequence). There are 14 residues in the CDR3. As DNA, the CDR3 is TGTGCCAGCAGCCTTACGGGACCCTACAATGAGCAGTTCTTC. This sequence encodes CASSLTGPYNEQFF.